These 29 T cell receptor beta chains share one sample of origin, sequenced in a study of identical twins. One entry per CDR3 protein results from TCRdb running MiXCR on the 5' RACE reads. This repertoire shows fewer than 900,000 distinct CDR3 sequences, roughly 20% found once; its top ten account for around 4.5%. Separately, the same data were catalogued under a study of T cells expressing NK-cell markers.

The sequenced material came from PBMCs. The receptor source for this set is a woman aged 18-29 years in good health.

The rearrangement uses TRBV27 and TRBJ2-1; tentative D call: TRBD2 (6 bases). The V gene lost 5 bases and the J gene lost 9 bases, with 17 bases spanning the gap. CDR3 length: 14 residues. Germline CDR1 is MNHEY and CDR2 is SMNVEV (reference sequence). DNA of the CDR3: TGTGCCAGCAGTGCGCGGGAAAGGGTCAGTGAGCAGTTCTTC. Translation: CASSARERVSEQFF.

The gene calls are TRBV12-3 or TRBV12-4 and TRBJ2-6; no clear D gene. This CDR3 has 11 residues. Trimming took 6 bases from V and 10 from J, leaving 7 bases between them. CDR3 DNA sequence: TGTGCCAGCAGGACCACGAACGTCCTGACTTTC. Protein: CASRTTNVLTF.

The J gene is TRBJ2-1, the V gene TRBV4-3, with 10 bases aligning to TRBD2. From germline, CDR1 is LGHNA and CDR2 YSLEER. CDR3 size: 13 residues. The trim removed 0 bases at V and 15 bases at J, leaving 5 bases unmatched. The CDR3, as DNA: TGCGCCAGCAGCCAAGAAACTAGCGGGATGTCGTTCTTC. Translation gives CASSQETSGMSFF.

Here the CDR3 reads CASYGPGELFF. The CDR3, as DNA: TGTGCCAGCTATGGTCCCGGGGAGCTGTTTTTT. The chain couples TRBV12-3 or TRBV12-4 to TRBJ2-2; D not resolved. This CDR3 is 11 amino acids long. Trimming shortened V by 8 bases and J by 6 bases, and 7 bases separated the two germline ends.

This clonotype appeared many times. V usage is TRBV6-2 or TRBV6-3 and J usage is TRBJ2-7, with D possibly TRBD2 on 5 matching bases. From germline, CDR1 is MNHEY and CDR2 SVGEGT. The CDR3 is 13 residues long. Trimming left V 6 bases short and J 5 bases short, with 14 bases between. The chain's CDR3 is CASRSRGRDEQYF. The CDR3 DNA follows: TGTGCCAGCAGGTCCCGGGGAAGGGACGAGCAGTACTTC.

This clonotype showed up just a few times. J is TRBJ1-2 and V is TRBV5-1; D is uncertain. The CDR3 sequence is 13 residues long. CDR1 is SGHRS, CDR2 YFSETQ, per germline. Trimming took off 0 bases at V and 5 bases at J, with 8 bases between the two ends. CDR3 region: CASSLDSKYGYTF. The CDR3 DNA reads TGCGCCAGCAGCTTGGACAGCAAGTATGGCTACACCTTC. Combining the CDR3 with reference TRBV5-1 and TRBJ1-2 gives the whole variable domain KAGVTQTPRYLIKTRGQQVTLSCSPISGHRSVSWYQQTPGQGLQFLFEYFSETQRNKGNFPGRFSGRQFSNSRSEMNVSTLELGDSALYLCASSLDSKYGYTFGSGTRLTVV.

The chain links TRBV10-3 to TRBJ1-1; D ambiguous. Trimming stripped 6 bases from V and 1 base from J, with 9 bases between. Germline V gene sequence: CDR1 ENHRY, CDR2 SYGVKD. The CDR3 contains 13 residues. CDR3 bases: TGTGCCATCAGGCCTAATGGGAACACTGAAGCTTTCTTT. It codes for CAIRPNGNTEAFF.

This chain links TRBV29-1 with TRBJ2-3, with D possibly called TRBD1 or TRBD2 (7 bases each). The CDR3 spans 13 residues. Trimming shortened V by 7 bases and J by 7 bases, and 18 bases separated the two germline ends. The germline V gene has CDR1 SQVTM and CDR2 ANQGSEA. The CDR3, as DNA: TGCAGCGGACAGGGCGGGAGTGGAAATACGCAGTATTTT. The encoded protein is CSGQGGSGNTQYF.

The V and J genes are TRBV3-1 and TRBJ1-1; D call uncertain. Germline V gives CDR1 LGHDT, CDR2 YNNKEL (reference sequence). This CDR3 is built from 14 residues. Trimming shortened V by 5 bases and J by 4 bases, and 14 bases separated the two germline ends. This chain's CDR3 is CASSGGYGGTEAFF. The DNA of the CDR3 is TGTGCCAGCAGCGGAGGGTACGGAGGCACTGAAGCTTTCTTT.

This clonotype was seen only a few times. The chain is built from TRBV5-6 and TRBJ2-7, with D uncertain. Germline lookup yields CDR1 SGHDT and CDR2 YYEEEE. The CDR3 extends over 12 amino acids. V was cut by 4 bases and J by 6 bases, with 11 bases left in between. This CDR3 is CASSPGRSEQYF. CDR3 sequence (DNA): TGTGCCAGCAGCCCCGGACGGTCCGAGCAGTACTTC.

This clonotype was counted a few times. The chain uses TRBV5-1 and TRBJ1-5; no definite D call. This CDR3 is built from 13 residues. Germline-derived CDR1 and CDR2 are SGHRS and YFSETQ. With 2 bases removed from V and 5 bases from J, the gap between germline ends came to 8 bases. The CDR3 DNA is TGCGCCAGCAGCTTCCTTTCTGATCAGCCCCAGCATTTT. Translated, it gives CASSFLSDQPQHF.

This clonotype was counted between two and nine times. The chain has TRBV20-1 and TRBJ2-1; no clear D gene. Germline lookup yields CDR1 DFQATT and CDR2 SNEGSKA (reference sequence). This CDR3 has 11 amino acids. V was shortened by 6 bases and J by 9 bases, with 12 bases between the two germline ends. CDR3 nucleotide sequence: TGCAGTGCGGACCGGTTCGGTGAGCAGTTCTTC. Amino acid sequence: CSADRFGEQFF.

This clonotype has only a few counts. The chain uses TRBV20-1 and TRBJ1-2, with D possibly matching TRBD1 (5 bases). The germline V gene encodes CDR1 DFQATT and CDR2 SNEGSKA (reference sequence). Trimming left V 6 bases short and J 8 bases short, with 28 bases between. The CDR3 spans 16 residues. The CDR3 region is CSALYDGTLQGTGYTF. CDR3 sequence (DNA): TGCAGTGCCTTATACGACGGGACCTTGCAGGGCACGGGCTACACCTTC.

V usage is TRBV29-1 and J usage is TRBJ2-6; 9 bases map to TRBD1. Trimming took 4 bases from V and 10 from J; bases not matched to a gene: 2. The V gene's germline CDR1 is SQVTM and CDR2 ANQGSEA. The CDR3 consists of 12 residues. The CDR3 nucleotides read TGCAGCGTTGGGGGACAGGGTAACGTCCTGACTTTC. Translating gives CSVGGQGNVLTF.

This clonotype came up a few times. This chain connects TRBV25-1 to TRBJ2-1, with 9 bases fitting TRBD1. The length of the CDR3 is 14 residues. Germline V CDR1 and CDR2: MGHDK, SYGVNS. J lost 7 bases, V lost 5 bases, and 6 bases had no gene match. CDR3 DNA sequence: TGTGCCAGCAGTACTACAGGGGGCTTAAATGAGCAGTTCTTC. Residues: CASSTTGGLNEQFF.

The chain is built from TRBV27 and TRBJ2-4; TRBD1 matches at 8 bases. The germline CDR1 and CDR2 sequences are MNHEY and SMNVEV (reference sequence). Losses at the gene ends were 3 bases for V and 12 bases for J; bases not matched to a gene: 22. The CDR3 runs 18 residues. In nucleotides, the CDR3 is TGTGCCAGCAGTTTCATACTTCGGGGACAGGCTCCGGTTGTGGGTCAGTACTTC. This sequence encodes CASSFILRGQAPVVGQYF.

This clonotype was seen many times. The chain combines TRBV20-1 with TRBJ2-3; D is unresolved. The V gene lost 6 bases and the J gene lost 1 base, with 11 bases spanning the gap. The CDR3 totals 13 residues. From germline, CDR1 is DFQATT and CDR2 SNEGSKA (reference sequence). The CDR3 DNA follows: TGCAGTGCCCTTGGATGGGGCACAGATACGCAGTATTTT. Residues: CSALGWGTDTQYF.

V is TRBV6-1 and J is TRBJ2-1; the D gene is possibly TRBD2 (8 bases). Germline V gene lookup returns CDR1 MNHNS and CDR2 SASEGT. The CDR3 is made up of 17 amino acids. Between the trimmed V and J ends, which lost 6 bases and 0 bases, there was a span of 18 bases. This CDR3 is CASSKGAGGLSYNEQFF. The CDR3 nucleotides are TGTGCCAGCAGCAAGGGGGCGGGAGGTCTCTCCTACAATGAGCAGTTCTTC.

The V and J genes are TRBV7-8 and TRBJ2-1; perhaps TRBD1 as D (6 bases). Germline V gene data show CDR1 as SGHVS and CDR2 as FQNEAQ. With 4 bases removed from V and 15 bases from J, the gap between germline ends came to 16 bases. The CDR3 contains 12 residues. CDR3: CASSSGTAGVFF. CDR3 bases: TGTGCCAGCAGCTCCGGGACGGCAGGGGTGTTCTTC.

This chain joins TRBV20-1 and TRBJ2-5; 9 bases line up with TRBD1. The CDR3 runs 17 residues. Unmatched junction bases numbered 8, after V lost 0 bases and J lost 0 bases. Germline assignment: CDR1 DFQATT and CDR2 SNEGSKA (reference sequence). CDR3 in amino acids: CSARDFRDREYQETQYF. CDR3 DNA sequence: TGCAGTGCTAGAGATTTTCGGGACAGGGAGTACCAAGAGACCCAGTACTTC.

This clonotype was observed at least ten times. The J gene is TRBJ2-1, the V gene TRBV20-1, with TRBD2 matching over 11 bases. The germline gives CDR1 DFQATT, CDR2 SNEGSKA (reference sequence). V shed 6 bases, J shed 6 bases, and the junction held 4 bases outside the gene matches. The CDR3 contains 13 residues. This chain's CDR3 is CSALAGGGNEQFF. DNA of the CDR3: TGCAGTGCCCTAGCGGGGGGCGGCAATGAGCAGTTCTTC.

This clonotype was recorded at least ten times. J is TRBJ2-2 and V is TRBV18; TRBD1 is a possible D gene (7 bases). The germline V gene encodes CDR1 KGHSH and CDR2 LQKENI. This CDR3 is built from 15 residues. V was clipped by 3 bases and J by 4 bases, with 12 bases between them. CDR3 amino acids: CASSPRQGGTGELFF. The CDR3 DNA is TGTGCCAGCTCACCGAGACAGGGAGGCACCGGGGAGCTGTTTTTT.

CDR3 loop: CATRRGSEAFF. The CDR3 region has the DNA TGTGCCACGCGCAGGGGGTCTGAAGCTTTCTTT. The chain uses TRBV27 and TRBJ1-1; TRBD1 aligns across 7 bases. V trimming: 10 bases; J trimming: 6 bases; junction bases outside the gene matches: 5. CDR1 is MNHEY, CDR2 SMNVEV, per germline (reference sequence). The CDR3 extends over 11 amino acids.

This clonotype was recorded many times. The V gene is TRBV12-3 or TRBV12-4, the J gene TRBJ2-7; a possible D gene is TRBD2 (5 bases). The CDR3 is made up of 14 amino acids. The V end lost 2 bases, the J end lost 3 bases, and 11 bases lay between the germline ends. The CDR3 is CASSLTGRGYEQYF. The CDR3 bases are TGTGCCAGCAGTTTAACTGGGAGAGGCTACGAGCAGTACTTC.

This chain joins TRBV15 and TRBJ2-5; 9 nucleotides line up with TRBD2. The junction had 6 bases not matched to a gene; V was cut back by 8 bases and J by 5 bases. Per germline, CDR1 LNHNV and CDR2 YYDKDF (reference sequence). This CDR3 has 13 amino acids. In DNA, the CDR3 is TGTGCCACCCAGATAAGCGGGGGGGAGACCCAGTACTTC. Translated, it gives CATQISGGETQYF.

This chain connects TRBV11-2 to TRBJ2-1, with D unresolved. Trimming took 2 bases from V and 3 from J, leaving 8 bases between them. The CDR3 is 14 amino acids. Germline lookup yields CDR1 SGHAT and CDR2 FQNNGV. The CDR3 loop is CASSLLTVYNEQFF. CDR3 nucleotide sequence: TGTGCCAGCAGCTTATTAACCGTCTACAATGAGCAGTTCTTC.

The V call is TRBV11-3, the J call TRBJ1-1; tentative D call: TRBD1 (5 bases). The germline V and J ends were trimmed by 5 bases and 5 bases, with 15 bases remaining between them. The CDR3 has 14 residues. Germline CDR1 SGHNT, CDR2 YENEEA. The CDR3 DNA follows: TGTGCCAGCAGCCCCGACGGGGGTCATACTGAAGCTTTCTTT. Residues: CASSPDGGHTEAFF.

V and J are TRBV7-9 and TRBJ2-3; D possibly matches TRBD1 or TRBD2 (5 bases each). Trimming pared 6 bases from V and 2 bases from J, leaving 15 bases between. The CDR3 is made up of 15 amino acids. CDR1 and CDR2 from the germline V gene are SEHNR and FQNEAQ (reference sequence). The CDR3 bases are TGTGCCAGCAGTTTCCCGACGGGGCTCACAGATACGCAGTATTTT. Translation: CASSFPTGLTDTQYF.

The chain combines TRBV7-8 with TRBJ2-1, with D possibly called TRBD1 or TRBD2 (5 bases each). With 4 bases removed from V and 8 bases from J, the gap between germline ends came to 15 bases. The CDR3 spans 14 residues. Germline loops: CDR1 SGHVS, CDR2 FQNEAQ. CDR3 protein: CASSYRGPRDEQFF. The DNA for the CDR3 is TGTGCCAGCAGCTACCGGGGACCGCGGGATGAGCAGTTCTTC.